This TCR beta chain is from a study of cytomegalovirus exposure and HLA in healthy donors. Overall study context: In a previous analysis, nearly 120 million unique TCR beta sequences were found from 150 million to 200 million T cells.

A few counts support this clone. With 60 Vbeta and 13 Jbeta primers, the PCR was carried out. Some clones are missing from TCRdb's copy, which holds only in-frame ones; the method was immunoSEQ multiplex PCR. The data show about 160,000 clones, with around four fifths seen just once and approximately 1.3% held by the top ten. Deletions cut 7 bases from V and 6 bases from J, with 22 bases between. The CDR3 is 15 amino acids. The germline V gene has CDR1 GTSNPN and CDR2 SVGIG (reference sequence). This TCR came from a man aged 30-40 years in good health and CMV-seronegative. Sample: PBMCs. The J gene is TRBJ1-3, the V gene TRBV30, with D possibly matching TRBD1 (6 bases). This chain's CDR3 is CASGRGGQGTNTIYF. The CDR3 nucleotides read TGTGCCTCCGGGAGGGGGGGGCAGGGGACAAACACCATATATTTT.